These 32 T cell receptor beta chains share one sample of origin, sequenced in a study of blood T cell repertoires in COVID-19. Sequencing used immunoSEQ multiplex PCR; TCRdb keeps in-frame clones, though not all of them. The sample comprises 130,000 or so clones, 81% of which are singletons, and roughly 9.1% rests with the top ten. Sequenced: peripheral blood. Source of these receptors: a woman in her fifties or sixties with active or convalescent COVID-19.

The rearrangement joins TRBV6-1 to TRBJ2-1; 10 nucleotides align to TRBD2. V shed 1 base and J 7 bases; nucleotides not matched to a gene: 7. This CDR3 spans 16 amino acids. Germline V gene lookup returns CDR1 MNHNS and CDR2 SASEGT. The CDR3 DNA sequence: TGTGCCAGCAGTGAAGGCCTAGCGGGGGTGTGGAATGAGCAGTTCTTC. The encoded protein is CASSEGLAGVWNEQFF.

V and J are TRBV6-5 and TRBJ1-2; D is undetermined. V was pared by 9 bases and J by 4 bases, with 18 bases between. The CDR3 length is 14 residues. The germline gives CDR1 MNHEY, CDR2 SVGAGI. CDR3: CASYTMDLGYGYTF. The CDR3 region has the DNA TGTGCCAGTTATACCATGGACTTGGGCTATGGCTACACCTTC.

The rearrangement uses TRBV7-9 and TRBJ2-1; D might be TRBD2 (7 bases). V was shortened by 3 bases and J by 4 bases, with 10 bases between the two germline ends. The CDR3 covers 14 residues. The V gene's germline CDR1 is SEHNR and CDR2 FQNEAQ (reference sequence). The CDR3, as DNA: TGTGCCAGCAGCTTCGGGGGGCAATACAATGAGCAGTTCTTC. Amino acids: CASSFGGQYNEQFF.

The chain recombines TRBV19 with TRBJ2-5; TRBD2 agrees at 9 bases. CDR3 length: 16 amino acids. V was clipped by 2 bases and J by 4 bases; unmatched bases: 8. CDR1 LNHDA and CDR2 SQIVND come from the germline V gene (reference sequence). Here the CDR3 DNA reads TGTGCCAGTAGTATATACGGCGGGAGGGCCGGAGAGACCCAGTACTTC. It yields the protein CASSIYGGRAGETQYF.

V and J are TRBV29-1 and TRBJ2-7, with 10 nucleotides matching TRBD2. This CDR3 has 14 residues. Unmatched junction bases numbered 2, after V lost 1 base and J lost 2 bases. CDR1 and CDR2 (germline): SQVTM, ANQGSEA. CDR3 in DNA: TGCAGCGTTGAAGCTAGCGGGAGAACCTACGAGCAGTACTTC. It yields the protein CSVEASGRTYEQYF.

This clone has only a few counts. The CDR3 loop reads CASSDGGRGYTF. The CDR3 DNA follows: TGTGCCAGCAGTGACGGGGGTCGGGGCTACACCTTC. The genes are TRBV6-1 and TRBJ1-2; possibly TRBD1 for D (5 bases). Germline loops: CDR1 MNHNS, CDR2 SASEGT. V lost 3 bases and J lost 8, with 10 bases in between. This CDR3 is built from 12 residues.

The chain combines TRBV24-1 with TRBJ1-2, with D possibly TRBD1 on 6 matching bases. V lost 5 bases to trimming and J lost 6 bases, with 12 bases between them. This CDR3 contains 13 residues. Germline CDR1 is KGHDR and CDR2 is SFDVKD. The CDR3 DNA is TGTGCCACCAGTGCGCAGGGGCTGAATGGCTACACCTTC. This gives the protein CATSAQGLNGYTF.

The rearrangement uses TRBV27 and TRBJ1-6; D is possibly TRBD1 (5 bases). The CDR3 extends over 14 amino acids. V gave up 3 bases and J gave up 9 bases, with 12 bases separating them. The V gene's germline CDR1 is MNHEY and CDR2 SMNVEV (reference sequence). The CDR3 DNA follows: TGTGCCAGCAGTTTGGCAGGGTTGGGTTCACCCCTCCACTTT. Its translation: CASSLAGLGSPLHF.

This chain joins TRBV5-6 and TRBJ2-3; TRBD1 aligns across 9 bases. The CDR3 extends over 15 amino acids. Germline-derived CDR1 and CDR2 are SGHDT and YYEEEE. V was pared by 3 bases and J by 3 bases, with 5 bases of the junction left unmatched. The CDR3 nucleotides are TGTGCCAGCAGCTCTCCGGGACAGGGAACAGATACGCAGTATTTT. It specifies CASSSPGQGTDTQYF.

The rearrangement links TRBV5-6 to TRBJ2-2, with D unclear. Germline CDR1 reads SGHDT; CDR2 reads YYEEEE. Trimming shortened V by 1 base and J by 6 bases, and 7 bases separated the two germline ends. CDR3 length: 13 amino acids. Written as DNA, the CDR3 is TGTGCCAGCAGCTTGATACGGTCCGGGGAGCTGTTTTTT. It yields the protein CASSLIRSGELFF.

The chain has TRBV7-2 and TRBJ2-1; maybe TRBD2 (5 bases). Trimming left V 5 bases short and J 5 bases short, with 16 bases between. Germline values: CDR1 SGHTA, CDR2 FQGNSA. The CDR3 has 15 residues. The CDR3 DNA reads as TGTGCCAGCAGCCGGACTGGACCTATCGACAATGAGCAGTTCTTC. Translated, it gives CASSRTGPIDNEQFF.

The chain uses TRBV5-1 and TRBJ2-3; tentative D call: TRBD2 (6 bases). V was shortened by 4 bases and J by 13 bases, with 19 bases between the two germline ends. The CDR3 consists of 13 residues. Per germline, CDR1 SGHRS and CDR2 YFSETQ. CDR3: CASSPPGGDREYF. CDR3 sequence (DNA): TGCGCCAGCAGCCCGCCAGGCGGGGACCGGGAGTATTTT. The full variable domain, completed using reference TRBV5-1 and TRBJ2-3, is KAGVTQTPRYLIKTRGQQVTLSCSPISGHRSVSWYQQTPGQGLQFLFEYFSETQRNKGNFPGRFSGRQFSNSRSEMNVSTLELGDSALYLCASSPPGGDREYFGPGTRLTVL.

In DNA form, the CDR3 reads TGCGCCAGCAGCTTGAGACAGTCACTGGACACTGAAGCTTTCTTT. Protein: CASSLRQSLDTEAFF. The genes are TRBV5-1 and TRBJ1-1; possible D gene TRBD1, 5 bases. CDR1 and CDR2 from the germline V gene are SGHRS and YFSETQ. Trimming removed 1 base from V and 3 bases from J, with 13 bases in between. CDR3 length: 15 amino acids.

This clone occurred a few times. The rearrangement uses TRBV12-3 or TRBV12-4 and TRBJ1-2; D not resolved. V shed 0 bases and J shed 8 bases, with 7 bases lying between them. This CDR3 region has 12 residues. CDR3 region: CASSLAGSGYTF. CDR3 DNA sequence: TGTGCCAGCAGTTTAGCAGGGAGCGGCTACACCTTC.

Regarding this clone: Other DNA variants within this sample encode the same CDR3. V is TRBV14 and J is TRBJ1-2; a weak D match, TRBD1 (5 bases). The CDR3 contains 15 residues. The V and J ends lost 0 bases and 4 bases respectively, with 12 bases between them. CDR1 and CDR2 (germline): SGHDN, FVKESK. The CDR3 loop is CASSQDHSGVYGYTF. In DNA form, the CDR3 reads TGTGCCAGCAGCCAAGATCATTCGGGGGTCTATGGCTACACCTTC.

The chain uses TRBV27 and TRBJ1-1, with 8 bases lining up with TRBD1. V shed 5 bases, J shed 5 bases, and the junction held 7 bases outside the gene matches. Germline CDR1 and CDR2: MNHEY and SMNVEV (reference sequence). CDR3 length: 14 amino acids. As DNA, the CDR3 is TGTGCCAGCAGTCCCGGACAGGGTGGAACTGAAGCTTTCTTT. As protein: CASSPGQGGTEAFF.

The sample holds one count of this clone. CDR3 sequence: CASSSGTTNEKLFF. Here the CDR3 DNA reads TGCGCCAGCAGCTCAGGGACAACTAATGAAAAACTGTTTTTT. The V and J genes are TRBV5-1 and TRBJ1-4; weak D call: TRBD1 (5 bases). The V gene's germline CDR1 is SGHRS and CDR2 YFSETQ. Trimming cost V 3 bases and J 0 bases, with 6 bases left between them. The CDR3 is made up of 14 amino acids.

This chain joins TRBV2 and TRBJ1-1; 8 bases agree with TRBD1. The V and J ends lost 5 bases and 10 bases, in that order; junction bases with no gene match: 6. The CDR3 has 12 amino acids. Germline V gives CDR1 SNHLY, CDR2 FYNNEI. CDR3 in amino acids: CASSFSGQGAFF. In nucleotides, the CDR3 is TGTGCCAGCAGTTTTTCAGGACAGGGAGCTTTCTTT. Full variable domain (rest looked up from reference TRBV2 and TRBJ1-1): EPEVTQTPSHQVTQMGQEVILRCVPISNHLYFYWYRQILGQKVEFLVSFYNNEISEKSEIFDDQFSVERPDGSNFTLKIRSTKLEDSAMYFCASSFSGQGAFFGQGTRLTVV.

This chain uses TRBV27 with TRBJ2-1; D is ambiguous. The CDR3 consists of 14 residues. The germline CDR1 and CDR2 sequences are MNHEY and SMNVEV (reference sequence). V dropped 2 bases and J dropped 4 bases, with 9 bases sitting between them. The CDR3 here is CASSLRSFYNEQFF. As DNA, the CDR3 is TGTGCCAGCAGTTTACGGAGCTTTTACAATGAGCAGTTCTTC.

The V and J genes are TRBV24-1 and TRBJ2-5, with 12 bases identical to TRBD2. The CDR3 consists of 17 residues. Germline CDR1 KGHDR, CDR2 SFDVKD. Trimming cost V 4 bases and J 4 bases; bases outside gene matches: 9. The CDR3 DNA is TGTGCCACCAGTGACACAGGACTAGCGGGAATGGGAGAGACCCAGTACTTC. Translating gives CATSDTGLAGMGETQYF.

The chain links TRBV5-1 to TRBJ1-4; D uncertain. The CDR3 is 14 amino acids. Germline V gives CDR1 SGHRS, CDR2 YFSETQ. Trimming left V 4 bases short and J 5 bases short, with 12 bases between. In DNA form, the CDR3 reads TGCGCCAGCAGCGTTGGTGGGGAGAATGAAAAACTGTTTTTT. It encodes CASSVGGENEKLFF.

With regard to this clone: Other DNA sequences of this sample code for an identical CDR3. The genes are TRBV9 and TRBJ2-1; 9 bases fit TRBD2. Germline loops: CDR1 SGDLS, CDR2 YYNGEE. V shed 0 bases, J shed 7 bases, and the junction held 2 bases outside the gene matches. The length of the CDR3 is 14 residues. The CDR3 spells CASSVETSGNEQFF. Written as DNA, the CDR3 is TGTGCCAGCAGCGTAGAGACTAGCGGTAATGAGCAGTTCTTC.

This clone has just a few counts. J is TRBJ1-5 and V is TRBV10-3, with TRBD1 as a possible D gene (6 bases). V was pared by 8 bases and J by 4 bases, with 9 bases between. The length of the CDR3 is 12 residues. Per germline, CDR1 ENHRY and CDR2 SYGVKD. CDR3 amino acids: CAIGTSNQPQHF. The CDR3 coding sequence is TGTGCCATCGGGACATCAAATCAGCCCCAGCATTTT.

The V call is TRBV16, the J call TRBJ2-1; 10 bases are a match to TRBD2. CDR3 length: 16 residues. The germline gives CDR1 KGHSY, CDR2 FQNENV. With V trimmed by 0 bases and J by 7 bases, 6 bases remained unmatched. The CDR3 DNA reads TGTGCCAGCAGCCAATCCCTAGCGGGAGTGATAAATGAGCAGTTCTTC. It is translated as CASSQSLAGVINEQFF.

CDR3 coding DNA: TGCGCCAGCAGCTCCGGGGGGCAGGGGGCAACTGAAGCTTTCTTT. Translated, it gives CASSSGGQGATEAFF. V gene TRBV5-1 combines with J gene TRBJ1-1; 8 nucleotides align to TRBD1. V shed 3 bases, J shed 5 bases, and the junction held 9 bases outside the gene matches. Looked up from germline, CDR1 is SGHRS and CDR2 is YFSETQ. The CDR3 runs 15 residues.

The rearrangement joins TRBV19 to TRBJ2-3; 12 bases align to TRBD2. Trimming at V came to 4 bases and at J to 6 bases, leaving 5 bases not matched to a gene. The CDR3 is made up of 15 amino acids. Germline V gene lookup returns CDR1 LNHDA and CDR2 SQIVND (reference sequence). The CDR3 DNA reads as TGTGCCAGTAGTACGACTAGCGGGAGAGGTGATACGCAGTATTTT. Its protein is CASSTTSGRGDTQYF.

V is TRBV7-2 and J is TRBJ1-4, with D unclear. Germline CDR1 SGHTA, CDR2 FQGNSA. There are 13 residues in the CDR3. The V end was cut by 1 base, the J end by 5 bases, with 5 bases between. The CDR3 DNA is TGTGCCAGCAGCTTAGAGCCGAATGAAAAACTGTTTTTT. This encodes CASSLEPNEKLFF.

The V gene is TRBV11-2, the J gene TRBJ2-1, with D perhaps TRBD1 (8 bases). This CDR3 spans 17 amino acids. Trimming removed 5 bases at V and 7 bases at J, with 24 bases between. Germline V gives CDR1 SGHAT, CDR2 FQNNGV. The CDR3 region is CASSADRVGLSGNEQFF. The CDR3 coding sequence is TGTGCCAGCAGCGCGGACAGGGTGGGACTATCAGGGAATGAGCAGTTCTTC.

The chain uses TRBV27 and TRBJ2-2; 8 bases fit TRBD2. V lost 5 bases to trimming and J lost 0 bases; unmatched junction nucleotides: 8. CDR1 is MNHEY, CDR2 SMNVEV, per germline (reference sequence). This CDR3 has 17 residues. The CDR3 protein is CASSLGLAGPNTGELFF. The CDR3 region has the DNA TGTGCCAGCAGTCTGGGGCTAGCGGGCCCGAACACCGGGGAGCTGTTTTTT.

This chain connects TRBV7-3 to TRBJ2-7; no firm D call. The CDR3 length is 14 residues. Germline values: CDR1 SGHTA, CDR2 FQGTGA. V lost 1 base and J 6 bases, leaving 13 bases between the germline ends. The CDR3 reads CASSLIGTSSEQYF. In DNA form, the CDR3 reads TGTGCCAGCAGCTTAATTGGCACATCCAGCGAGCAGTACTTC.

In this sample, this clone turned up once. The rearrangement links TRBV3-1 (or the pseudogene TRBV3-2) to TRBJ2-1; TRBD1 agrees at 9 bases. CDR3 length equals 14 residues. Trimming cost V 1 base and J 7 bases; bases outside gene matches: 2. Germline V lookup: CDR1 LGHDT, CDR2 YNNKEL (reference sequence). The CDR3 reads CASSQGQGGNEQFF. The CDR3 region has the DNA TGTGCCAGCAGCCAAGGACAGGGGGGGAATGAGCAGTTCTTC.

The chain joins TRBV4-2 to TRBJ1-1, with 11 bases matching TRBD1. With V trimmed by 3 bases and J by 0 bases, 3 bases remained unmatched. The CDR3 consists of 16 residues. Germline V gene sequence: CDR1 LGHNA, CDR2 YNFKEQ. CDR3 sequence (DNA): TGTGCCAGCAGCCAGGGGACAGGGGGATTGAACACTGAAGCTTTCTTT. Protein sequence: CASSQGTGGLNTEAFF.